The rows below give T cell receptor beta chains drawn from one sample of a study of early T cells in non-severe SARS-CoV-2 infection. A single record per CDR3 protein comes from TCRdb applying MiXCR to the 5' RACE reads. The repertoire holds over 70,000 distinct CDR3 sequences, with approximately 15% as singletons. Sequenced: whole blood. The receptors derive from an adult who was a healthcare worker with PCR-confirmed SARS-CoV-2 infection or an uninfected control (not recorded which). Both conserved end residues are part of each CDR3. D genes are given only for firm matches. A clone size is listed for some rows: how often the clone was seen (once, few, many), or a class if it is expanded.

V: TRBV19
size: .
D: TRBD2
J: TRBJ2-3
CDR3: CASSGREGTDTQYF
DNA: TGTGCCAGTAGCGGGAGGGAAGGCACAGATACGCAGTATTTT

V: TRBV7-2
size: many
D: TRBD1
J: TRBJ2-7
CDR3: CASSGTGVEQYF
DNA: TGTGCCAGCAGCGGTACAGGGGTGGAGCAGTACTTC

V: TRBV12-3/TRBV12-4
size: many
D: .
J: TRBJ2-7
CDR3: CASSLGLNEQYF
DNA: TGTGCCAGCAGTTTGGGGTTAAACGAGCAGTACTTC

V: TRBV4-1
size: many
D: .
J: TRBJ1-5
CDR3: CASSQLRLNQPQHF
DNA: TGCGCCAGCAGCCAATTGAGACTTAATCAGCCCCAGCATTTT

V: TRBV12-3/TRBV12-4
size: many
D: .
J: TRBJ1-1
CDR3: CASSPQAGGNTEAFF
DNA: TGTGCCAGCAGCCCCCAGGCTGGGGGGAACACTGAAGCTTTCTTT

V: TRBV20-1
size: .
D: .
J: TRBJ1-2
CDR3: CSARANRASFRVNYGYTF
DNA: TGCAGTGCTAGAGCGAACAGGGCGTCCTTCCGTGTGAACTATGGCTACACCTTC

V: TRBV5-4
size: .
D: TRBD1
J: TRBJ1-1
CDR3: CASSPPSVGTGMISFF
DNA: TGTGCCAGCAGCCCTCCCTCGGTTGGGACAGGGATGATTTCTTTCTTT

V: TRBV2
size: few
D: .
J: TRBJ2-1
CDR3: CARGAAKKDEQFF
DNA: TGTGCCAGGGGGGCGGCCAAGAAAGATGAGCAGTTCTTC

V: TRBV25-1
size: .
D: .
J: TRBJ1-2
CDR3: CASSAPRDGYTF
DNA: TGTGCCAGCAGTGCCCCAAGAGATGGCTACACCTTC

V: TRBV5-6
size: few
D: .
J: TRBJ1-1
CDR3: CASSLVGDTSPEAFF
DNA: TGTGCCAGCAGCTTAGTCGGGGACACCTCTCCCGAGGCTTTCTTT

V: TRBV12-3/TRBV12-4
size: few
D: .
J: TRBJ1-1
CDR3: CASSPGPRGTEAFF
DNA: TGTGCCAGCAGCCCCGGACCGCGGGGGACTGAAGCTTTCTTT

V: TRBV11-2
size: many
D: .
J: TRBJ2-6
CDR3: CASSSNSGANVLTF
DNA: TGTGCCAGCAGCTCGAACTCTGGGGCCAACGTCCTGACTTTC